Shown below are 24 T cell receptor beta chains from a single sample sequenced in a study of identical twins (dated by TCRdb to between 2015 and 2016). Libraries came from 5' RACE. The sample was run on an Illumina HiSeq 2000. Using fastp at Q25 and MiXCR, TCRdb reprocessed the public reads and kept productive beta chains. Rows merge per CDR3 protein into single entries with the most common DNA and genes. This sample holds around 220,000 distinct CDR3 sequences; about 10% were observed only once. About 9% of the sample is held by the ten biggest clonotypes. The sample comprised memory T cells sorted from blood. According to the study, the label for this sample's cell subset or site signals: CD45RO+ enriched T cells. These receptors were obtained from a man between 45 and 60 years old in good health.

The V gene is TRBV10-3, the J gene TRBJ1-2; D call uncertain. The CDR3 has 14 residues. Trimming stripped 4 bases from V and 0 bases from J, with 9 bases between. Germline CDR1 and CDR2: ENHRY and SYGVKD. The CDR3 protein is CAISGDGTNYGYTF. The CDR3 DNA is TGTGCCATCAGTGGTGACGGAACTAACTATGGCTACACCTTC.

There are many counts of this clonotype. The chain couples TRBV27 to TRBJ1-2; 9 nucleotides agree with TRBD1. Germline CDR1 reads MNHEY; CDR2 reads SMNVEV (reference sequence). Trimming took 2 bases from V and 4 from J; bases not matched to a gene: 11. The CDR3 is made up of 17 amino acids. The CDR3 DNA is TGTGCCAGCAGTTTAAAGCCCGGGACAGGGCTCGGCTATGGCTACACCTTC. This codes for CASSLKPGTGLGYGYTF.

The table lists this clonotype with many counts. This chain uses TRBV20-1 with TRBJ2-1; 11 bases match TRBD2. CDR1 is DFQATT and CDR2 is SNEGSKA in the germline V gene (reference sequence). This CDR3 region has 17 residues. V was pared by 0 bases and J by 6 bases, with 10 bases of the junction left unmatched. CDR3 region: CSARDIEGTSGINEQFF. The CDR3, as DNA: TGCAGTGCTAGAGATATTGAGGGGACTAGCGGTATCAATGAGCAGTTCTTC.

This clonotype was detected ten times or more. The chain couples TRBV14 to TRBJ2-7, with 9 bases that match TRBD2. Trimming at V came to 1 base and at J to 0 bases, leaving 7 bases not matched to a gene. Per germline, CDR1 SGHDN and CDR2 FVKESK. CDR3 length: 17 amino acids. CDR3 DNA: TGTGCCAGCAGCCAAGGGACTAGCGCCAGATACTCCTACGAGCAGTACTTC. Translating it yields CASSQGTSARYSYEQYF.

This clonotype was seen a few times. CDR3 bases: TGTGCCTGGAGTGATTGGAACACCGGGGAGCTGTTTTTT. It yields the protein CAWSDWNTGELFF. The V and J genes are TRBV30 and TRBJ2-2; D is ambiguous. Trimming stripped 1 base from V and 1 base from J, with 4 bases between. This CDR3 spans 13 amino acids. CDR1 is GTSNPN and CDR2 is SVGIG in the germline V gene (reference sequence).

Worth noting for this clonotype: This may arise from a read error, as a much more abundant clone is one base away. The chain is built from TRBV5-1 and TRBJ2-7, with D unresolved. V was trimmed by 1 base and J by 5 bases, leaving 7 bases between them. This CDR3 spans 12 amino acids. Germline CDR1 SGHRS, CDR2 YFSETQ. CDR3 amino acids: CASSLKRNEQYF. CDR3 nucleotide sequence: TGCGCCAGCAGCTTGAAAAGGAACGAGCAGTACTTC.

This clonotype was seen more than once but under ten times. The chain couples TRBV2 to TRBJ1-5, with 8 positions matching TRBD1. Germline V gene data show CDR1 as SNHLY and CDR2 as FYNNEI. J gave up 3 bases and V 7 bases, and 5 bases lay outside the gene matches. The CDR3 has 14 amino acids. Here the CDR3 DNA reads TGTGCCAGCACCCGGACAGGGAACAATCAGCCCCAGCATTTT. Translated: CASTRTGNNQPQHF.

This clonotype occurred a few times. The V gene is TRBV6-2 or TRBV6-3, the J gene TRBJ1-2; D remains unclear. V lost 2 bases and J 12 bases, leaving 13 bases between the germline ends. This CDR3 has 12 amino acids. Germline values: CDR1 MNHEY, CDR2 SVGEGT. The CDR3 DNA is TGTGCCAGCAGTTACGCCCGGGCCGGGAACACCTTC. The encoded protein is CASSYARAGNTF.

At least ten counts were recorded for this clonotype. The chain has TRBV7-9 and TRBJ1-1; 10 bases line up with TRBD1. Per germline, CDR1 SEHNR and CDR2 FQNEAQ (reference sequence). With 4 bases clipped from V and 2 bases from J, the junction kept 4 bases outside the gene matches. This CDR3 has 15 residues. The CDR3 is CASSSGTGVNTEAFF. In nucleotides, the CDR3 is TGTGCCAGCAGCTCCGGGACAGGGGTTAACACTGAAGCTTTCTTT. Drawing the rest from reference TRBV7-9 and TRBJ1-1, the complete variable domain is DTGVSQNPRHKITKRGQNVTFRCDPISEHNRLYWYRQTLGQGPEFLTYFQNEAQLEKSRLLSDRFSAERPKGSFSTLEIQRTEQGDSAMYLCASSSGTGVNTEAFFGQGTRLTVV.

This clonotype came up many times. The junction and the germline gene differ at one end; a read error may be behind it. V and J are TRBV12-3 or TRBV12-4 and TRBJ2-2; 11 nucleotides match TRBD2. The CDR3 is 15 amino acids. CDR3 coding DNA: TGTGCCAGCAGTCTAGCGGGGGGGAACACCGGGGAGCTGTTTTTT. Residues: CASSLAGGNTGELFF.

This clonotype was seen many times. CDR3 nucleotide sequence: TGTGCCAGCAGTTACGTATCAGGGTGGAGCACAGATACGCAGTATTTT. Translation gives CASSYVSGWSTDTQYF. The chain recombines TRBV6-2 or TRBV6-3 with TRBJ2-3; weak D call: TRBD1 (5 bases). The CDR3 has 16 residues. Per germline, CDR1 MNHEY and CDR2 SVGEGT. V lost 2 bases, J lost 0 bases, and 12 bases lay in between.

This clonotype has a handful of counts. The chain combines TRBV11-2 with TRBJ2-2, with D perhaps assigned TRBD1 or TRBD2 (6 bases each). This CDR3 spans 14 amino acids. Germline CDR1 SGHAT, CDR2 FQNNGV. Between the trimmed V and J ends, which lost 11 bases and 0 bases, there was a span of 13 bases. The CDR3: CASRGLSNTGELFF. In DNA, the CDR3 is TGTGCCTCCAGGGGACTCTCGAACACCGGGGAGCTGTTTTTT.

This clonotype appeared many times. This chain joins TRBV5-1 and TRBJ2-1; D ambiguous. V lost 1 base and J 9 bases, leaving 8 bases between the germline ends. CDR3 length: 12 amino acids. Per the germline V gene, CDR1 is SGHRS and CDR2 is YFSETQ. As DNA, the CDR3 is TGCGCCAGCAGCTTGAGCAGTGGTGAGCAGTTCTTC. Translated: CASSLSSGEQFF.

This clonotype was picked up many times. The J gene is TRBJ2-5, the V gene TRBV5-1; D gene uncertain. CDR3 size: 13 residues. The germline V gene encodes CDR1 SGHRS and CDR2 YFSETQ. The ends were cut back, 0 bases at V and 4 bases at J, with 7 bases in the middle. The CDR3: CASSLGGLETQYF. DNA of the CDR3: TGCGCCAGCAGCTTGGGAGGTCTAGAGACCCAGTACTTC.

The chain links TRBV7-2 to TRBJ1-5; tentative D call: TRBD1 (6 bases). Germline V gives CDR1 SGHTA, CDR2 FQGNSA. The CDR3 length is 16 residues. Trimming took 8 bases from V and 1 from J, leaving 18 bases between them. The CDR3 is CASRKTGLASNQPQHF. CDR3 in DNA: TGTGCCAGCCGAAAAACAGGGTTAGCGAGCAATCAGCCCCAGCATTTT.

The CDR3 DNA reads TGTGCCAGCAGAAAGGGACATGAGAACACTGAAGCTTTCTTT. This codes for CASRKGHENTEAFF. The chain has TRBV12-3 or TRBV12-4 and TRBJ1-1, with a possible D match to TRBD1 (6 bases). The V gene lost 6 bases and the J gene lost 1 base, with 12 bases spanning the gap. This CDR3 region has 14 residues.

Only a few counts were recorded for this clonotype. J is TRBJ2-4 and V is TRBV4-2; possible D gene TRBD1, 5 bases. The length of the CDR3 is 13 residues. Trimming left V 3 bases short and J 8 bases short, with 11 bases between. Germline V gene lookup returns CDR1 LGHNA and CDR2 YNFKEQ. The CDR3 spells CASSQAGSYIQYF. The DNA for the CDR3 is TGTGCCAGCAGCCAGGCAGGGTCATACATTCAGTACTTC.

For the CDR3, the DNA is TGCAGTGCTAGAGCGGGGGGAACAGATACGCAGTATTTT. Protein sequence: CSARAGGTDTQYF. The chain links TRBV20-1 to TRBJ2-3; 7 bases agree with TRBD2. CDR1 DFQATT and CDR2 SNEGSKA come from the germline V gene (reference sequence). V lost 1 base, J lost 3 bases, and 1 base stayed unmatched. CDR3 length: 13 residues.

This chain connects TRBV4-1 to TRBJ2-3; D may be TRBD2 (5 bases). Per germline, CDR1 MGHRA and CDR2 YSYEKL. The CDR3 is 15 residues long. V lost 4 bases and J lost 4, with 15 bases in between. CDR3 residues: CASSRTGHLPDTQYF. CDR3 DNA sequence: TGCGCCAGCAGCCGGACTGGGCACCTGCCAGATACGCAGTATTTT.

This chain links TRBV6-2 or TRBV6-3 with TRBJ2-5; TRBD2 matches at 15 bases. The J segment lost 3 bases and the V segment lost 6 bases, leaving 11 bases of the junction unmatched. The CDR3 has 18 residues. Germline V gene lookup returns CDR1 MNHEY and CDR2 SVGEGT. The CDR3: CASRKLGTSGRTEETQYF. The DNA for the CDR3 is TGTGCCAGCAGAAAACTCGGGACTAGCGGGAGGACCGAAGAGACCCAGTACTTC.

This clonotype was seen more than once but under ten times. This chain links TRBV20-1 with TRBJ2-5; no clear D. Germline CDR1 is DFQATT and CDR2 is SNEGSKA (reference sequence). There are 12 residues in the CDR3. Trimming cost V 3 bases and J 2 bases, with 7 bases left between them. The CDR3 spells CSASPGQETQYF. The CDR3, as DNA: TGCAGTGCTAGCCCAGGACAAGAGACCCAGTACTTC.

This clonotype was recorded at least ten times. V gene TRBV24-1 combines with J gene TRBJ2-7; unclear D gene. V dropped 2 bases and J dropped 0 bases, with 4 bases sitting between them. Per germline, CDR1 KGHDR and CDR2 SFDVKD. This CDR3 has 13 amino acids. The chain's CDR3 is CATSDSSSYEQYF. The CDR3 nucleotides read TGTGCCACCAGTGATTCTAGCTCCTACGAGCAGTACTTC.

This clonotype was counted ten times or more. Here the CDR3 reads CASSPQIIRLADSTGELFF. The CDR3 bases are TGCGCCAGCAGCCCGCAGATCATTCGACTAGCGGATTCCACCGGGGAGCTGTTTTTT. The chain couples TRBV4-1 to TRBJ2-2; 9 nucleotides match TRBD2. Germline CDR1 reads MGHRA; CDR2 reads YSYEKL. This CDR3 is 19 amino acids long. The V gene end was trimmed by 4 bases and the J gene end by 4 bases; junction bases not matched to a gene: 16.

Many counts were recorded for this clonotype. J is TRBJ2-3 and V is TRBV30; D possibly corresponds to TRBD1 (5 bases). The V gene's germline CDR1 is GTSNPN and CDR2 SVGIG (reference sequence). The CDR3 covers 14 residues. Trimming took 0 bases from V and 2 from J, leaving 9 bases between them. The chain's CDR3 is CAWSVWGFTDTQYF. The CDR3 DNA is TGTGCCTGGAGTGTATGGGGCTTCACAGATACGCAGTATTTT.